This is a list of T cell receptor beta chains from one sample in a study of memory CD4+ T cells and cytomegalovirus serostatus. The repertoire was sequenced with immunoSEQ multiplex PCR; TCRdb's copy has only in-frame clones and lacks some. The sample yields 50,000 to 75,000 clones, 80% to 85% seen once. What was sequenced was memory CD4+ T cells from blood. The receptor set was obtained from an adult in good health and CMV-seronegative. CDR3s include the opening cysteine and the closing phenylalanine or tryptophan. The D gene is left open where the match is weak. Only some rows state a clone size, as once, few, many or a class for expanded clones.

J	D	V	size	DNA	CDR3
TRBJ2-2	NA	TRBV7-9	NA	TGTGCCAGCAGCAAACAGGCCCCCACTACCGGGGAGCTGTTTTTT	CASSKQAPTTGELFF
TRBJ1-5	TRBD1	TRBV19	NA	TGTGCCAGTAGTAGGGGACAGGACACTTATAGCAATCAGCCCCAGCATTTT	CASSRGQDTYSNQPQHF
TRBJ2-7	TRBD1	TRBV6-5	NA	TGTGCCAGCAGTTCGTGGACAGGGAGCTCCTACGAGCAGTACTTC	CASSSWTGSSYEQYF
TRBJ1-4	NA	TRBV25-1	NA	TGTGCCAGCAGTGAATTAGGTAGGGCGCGAAGTGAAAAACTGTTTTTT	CASSELGRARSEKLFF
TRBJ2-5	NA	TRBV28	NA	TGTGCCAGCAGCCCTCCGGCCGAGACCCAGTACTTC	CASSPPAETQYF
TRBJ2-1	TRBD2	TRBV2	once	TGTGCCAGCAGTCTAACTAGCGAGTGGCAGTTCTTC	CASSLTSEWQFF
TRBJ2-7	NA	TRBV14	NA	TGTGCCAGCAGCCACGGACAGAATCTAAAGAACTTC	CASSHGQNLKNF
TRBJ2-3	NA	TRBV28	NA	TGTGCCAGCAGGGTGACATATCGGGCTAGCACAGATACGCAGTATTTT	CASRVTYRASTDTQYF
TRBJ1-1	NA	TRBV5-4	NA	TGTGCCAGCAGCTTGGCCGGGAAGGCGGGGAACACTGAAGCTTTCTTT	CASSLAGKAGNTEAFF
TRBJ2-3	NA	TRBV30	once	TGTGCCTGGAGTGTAGGAGGGACCCCTCGCACAGATACGCAGTATTTT	CAWSVGGTPRTDTQYF
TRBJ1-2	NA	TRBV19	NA	TGTGCCAGTAGTATAGCGGAGGCTTTCGGAGCTAACTATGGCTACACCTTC	CASSIAEAFGANYGYTF
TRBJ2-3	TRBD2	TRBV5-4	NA	TGTGCCAGCAGCCTGTCTAACCGGGAGGCAGATACGCAGTATTTT	CASSLSNREADTQYF
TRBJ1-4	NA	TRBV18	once	TGTGCCAGCTCACCGGGGTGGCAATCGGAAAAACTGTTTTTT	CASSPGWQSEKLFF
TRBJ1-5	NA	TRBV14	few	TGTGCCAGCAGCCAAAAAAGGGACGTTAGCAATCAGCCCCAGCATTTT	CASSQKRDVSNQPQHF
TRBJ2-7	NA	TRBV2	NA	TGTGCCAGCAGTGAGTCACGGTACGAGCAGTACTTC	CASSESRYEQYF
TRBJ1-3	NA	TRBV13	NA	TGTGCCAGCAGCCCACTTTTGGCAGGAGGAAACACCATATATTTT	CASSPLLAGGNTIYF
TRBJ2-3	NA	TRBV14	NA	TGTGCCAGCAGCCAAAGGCAGCTCGCCACAGATACGCAGTATTTT	CASSQRQLATDTQYF
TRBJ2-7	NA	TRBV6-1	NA	TGTGCCAGCAGTGCCCCGACTAGTAAGGGCTACGAGCAGTACTTC	CASSAPTSKGYEQYF
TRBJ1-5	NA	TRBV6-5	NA	TGTGCCAGCAAAAACCGGGACGGTAACAATCAGCCCCAGCATTTT	CASKNRDGNNQPQHF
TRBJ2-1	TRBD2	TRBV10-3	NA	TGTGCCATCAGTGAGTCGAGCGGGAGGAGATACAATGAGCAGTTCTTC	CAISESSGRRYNEQFF
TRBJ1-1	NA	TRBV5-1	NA	TGCGCCAGCAGCTTGTTGGGCACGGCCAGCACTGAAGCTTTCTTT	CASSLLGTASTEAFF
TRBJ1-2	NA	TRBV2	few	TGTGCCAGCAGTGCCGGGGCAGACTATGGCTACACCTTC	CASSAGADYGYTF
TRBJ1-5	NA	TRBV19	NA	TGTGCCAGCTCAGTGGGCCGGGATCAGCCCCAGCATTTT	CASSVGRDQPQHF
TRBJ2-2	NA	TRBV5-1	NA	TGCGCCAGCAGCCAGGGACGGAGGAACACCGGGGAGCTGTTTTTT	CASSQGRRNTGELFF
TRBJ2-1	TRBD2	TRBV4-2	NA	TGTGCCAGCAGCCAACCAAGCGGGGGCGATACCTACAATGAGCAGTTCTTC	CASSQPSGGDTYNEQFF
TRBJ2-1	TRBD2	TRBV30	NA	TGTGCCTGGAGTGGTGCGCTAGCGGGGGGGGTTGAGCAGTTCTTC	CAWSGALAGGVEQFF
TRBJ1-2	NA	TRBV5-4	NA	TGTGCCAGCAGCCCCCCAGGGGAGAACTATGGCTACACCTTC	CASSPPGENYGYTF